Listed below are T cell receptor beta chains from one sample, sequenced in a study of cytomegalovirus exposure and HLA in healthy donors. Generated by immunoSEQ multiplex PCR, the TCRdb table keeps only in-frame clones and is missing some. The table has some 200,000 clones, about 83% seen once. Sequenced material: PBMCs. Every receptor here comes from a female donor in good health and CMV-seronegative. The CDR3 runs from the conserved cysteine through the conserved F or W. A D gene is named only where the DNA matches it firmly. Expanded clones are given a class, and other clones once, few, many or no size at all.

abundance	v_gene	j_gene	d_gene	CDR3aa	CDR3nt
.	TRBV2	TRBJ2-1	.	CASSSPITLSSYNEQFF	TGTGCCAGCAGTTCCCCGATCACCTTGAGCTCCTACAATGAGCAGTTCTTC
.	TRBV6-4	TRBJ2-1	TRBD2	CASSDSGTSGYNEQFF	TGTGCCAGCAGTGACTCTGGGACTAGCGGATACAATGAGCAGTTCTTC
.	TRBV5-8	TRBJ2-2	.	CASSPRERGASGGLFF	TGTGCCAGCAGCCCCCGCGAGAGGGGCGCGTCCGGGGGGCTGTTTTTT
.	TRBV18	TRBJ2-3	TRBD2	CASSPTSGGFTDTQYF	TGTGCCAGCTCACCGACTAGCGGGGGTTTCACAGATACGCAGTATTTT
.	TRBV18	TRBJ1-3	TRBD1	CASSPKQGASNTIYF	TGTGCCAGCTCACCGAAACAGGGGGCGAGCAACACCATATATTTT
.	TRBV7-9	TRBJ2-7	.	CASSSDSPYEQYF	TGTGCCAGCAGCTCAGACAGTCCCTACGAGCAGTACTTC
.	TRBV11-3	TRBJ2-6	.	CASSLRVRGLSGANVLTF	TGTGCCAGCAGCCTTCGCGTTAGGGGCCTCTCTGGGGCCAACGTCCTGACTTTC
.	TRBV2	TRBJ1-1	.	CASHKGDTGNTEAFF	TGTGCCAGCCATAAAGGGGACACAGGGAACACTGAAGCTTTCTTT
.	TRBV5-1	TRBJ1-2	.	CASSLGWPNGYTF	TGCGCCAGCAGCTTGGGATGGCCCAATGGCTACACCTTC
.	TRBV5-4	TRBJ2-1	TRBD2	CASSPSGGPYNEQFF	TGTGCCAGCAGCCCGAGCGGGGGGCCCTACAATGAGCAGTTCTTC
.	TRBV29-1	TRBJ2-2	TRBD2	CSVATSGIGTGELFF	TGCAGCGTCGCCACTAGCGGGATAGGCACCGGGGAGCTGTTTTTT
.	TRBV9	TRBJ2-5	TRBD1	CASSVADRGPPKYF	TGTGCCAGCAGCGTAGCGGACAGGGGGCCCCCCAAGTACTTC
.	TRBV15	TRBJ2-3	.	CATSRRTDTQYF	TGTGCCACCAGCAGGAGAACAGATACGCAGTATTTT
.	TRBV28	TRBJ2-4	TRBD2	CASSPTSVLAKNIQYF	TGTGCCAGCAGCCCGACTAGCGTACTAGCCAAAAACATTCAGTACTTC
.	TRBV6-1	TRBJ2-2	.	CASKSDSNTGELFF	TGTGCCTCCAAATCGGACTCGAACACCGGGGAGCTGTTTTTT
.	TRBV6-5	TRBJ1-6	.	CATREGPDSPLHF	TGTGCCACCCGGGAGGGACCGGATTCACCCCTCCACTTT
.	TRBV7-9	TRBJ2-1	TRBD1	CASSSPGQRPRNEQFF	TGTGCCAGCAGCTCACCGGGACAGAGACCGCGAAATGAGCAGTTCTTC
.	TRBV5-1	TRBJ2-7	TRBD1	CASSLVAGGPYEQYF	TGCGCCAGCAGCTTGGTAGCAGGGGGCCCCTACGAGCAGTACTTC
.	TRBV28	TRBJ2-3	TRBD2	CASQEASGNLTDTQYF	TGTGCCAGTCAAGAGGCTAGCGGGAACCTCACAGATACGCAGTATTTT
.	TRBV2	TRBJ1-1	.	CASSGNRENTEAFF	TGTGCCAGCAGTGGGAACAGGGAGAACACTGAAGCTTTCTTT
.	TRBV9	TRBJ2-5	TRBD2	CASSASGTSGQETQYF	TGTGCCAGCAGCGCGTCCGGGACTAGCGGGCAAGAGACCCAGTACTTC
.	TRBV7-9	TRBJ1-1	.	CASSLGDRGRGAFF	TGTGCCAGCAGCTTAGGAGATAGGGGCCGAGGAGCTTTCTTT
.	TRBV15	TRBJ1-5	TRBD1	CATTRDRVGNQPQHF	TGTGCCACCACTAGAGACAGGGTTGGCAATCAGCCCCAGCATTTT
.	TRBV4-2	TRBJ1-2	TRBD1	CATTDRGYGYTF	TGTGCCACCACGGACAGGGGATATGGCTACACCTTC
.	TRBV5-1	TRBJ2-1	TRBD2	CASSALAGGAEQFF	TGCGCCAGCAGCGCACTAGCGGGAGGTGCTGAGCAGTTCTTC
.	TRBV2	TRBJ1-5	.	CASSEALPGYQPQHF	TGTGCCAGCAGTGAAGCTCTTCCAGGATATCAGCCCCAGCATTTT
.	TRBV5-1	TRBJ2-3	.	CASSAILITLEGAGTDTQYF	TGCGCCAGCAGCGCTATTCTCATCACTTTGGAGGGGGCCGGCACAGATACGCAGTATTTT
.	TRBV5-6	TRBJ2-1	TRBD2	CASSTGGEQFF	TGTGCCAGCAGCACGGGGGGTGAGCAGTTCTTC
.	TRBV10-3	TRBJ2-3	TRBD2	CAISESQTPSGSADTQYF	TGTGCCATCAGTGAGTCCCAGACACCTAGCGGGAGCGCAGATACGCAGTATTTT
.	TRBV4-1	TRBJ2-3	.	CASSQDQGRAGRYF	TGCGCCAGCAGCCAAGATCAGGGGCGGGCCGGCAGGTATTTT
.	TRBV7-2	TRBJ2-5	TRBD2	CASSFIPGLAGAETQYF	TGTGCCAGCAGCTTCATACCGGGACTAGCGGGAGCAGAGACCCAGTACTTC
few	TRBV19	TRBJ2-1	TRBD2	CASSRLAGGGNEQFF	TGTGCCAGTAGTCGACTAGCGGGAGGAGGAAATGAGCAGTTCTTC
.	TRBV28	TRBJ2-3	TRBD2	CASASGGMREGTQYF	TGTGCCAGCGCTAGCGGGGGAATGAGAGAGGGTACGCAGTATTTT
.	TRBV9	TRBJ2-7	TRBD1	CASSVGTGGSYEQYF	TGTGCCAGCAGCGTAGGGACAGGGGGCTCCTACGAGCAGTACTTC
.	TRBV19	TRBJ1-2	.	CASARQGNYGYTF	TGTGCCAGCGCTCGGCAGGGTAACTATGGCTACACCTTC
once	TRBV15	TRBJ2-3	TRBD2	CATSIGLAGGQDTQYF	TGTGCCACCAGCATAGGACTAGCGGGAGGGCAAGATACGCAGTATTTT
.	TRBV7-9	TRBJ1-2	TRBD1	CAVPGAGQNQANYGYTF	TGTGCCGTCCCGGGCGCGGGACAGAATCAAGCTAACTATGGCTACACCTTC
once	TRBV15	TRBJ2-5	.	CATSSGFETQYF	TGTGCCACCAGCTCGGGGTTTGAGACCCAGTACTTC
.	TRBV6-1	TRBJ2-5	TRBD2	CASTSGGALSETQYF	TGTGCCAGTACTAGCGGGGGGGCCTTGAGTGAGACCCAGTACTTC
.	TRBV28	TRBJ1-2	.	CASSGINYGYTF	TGTGCCAGCAGCGGGATCAACTATGGCTACACCTTC
.	TRBV27	TRBJ2-3	.	CASRRQGTDTQYF	TGTGCCAGCAGGAGACAGGGCACAGATACGCAGTATTTT
.	TRBV19	TRBJ2-2	.	CASSKSPGTFTGELFF	TGTGCCAGTAGTAAGTCGCCAGGAACCTTCACCGGGGAGCTGTTTTTT